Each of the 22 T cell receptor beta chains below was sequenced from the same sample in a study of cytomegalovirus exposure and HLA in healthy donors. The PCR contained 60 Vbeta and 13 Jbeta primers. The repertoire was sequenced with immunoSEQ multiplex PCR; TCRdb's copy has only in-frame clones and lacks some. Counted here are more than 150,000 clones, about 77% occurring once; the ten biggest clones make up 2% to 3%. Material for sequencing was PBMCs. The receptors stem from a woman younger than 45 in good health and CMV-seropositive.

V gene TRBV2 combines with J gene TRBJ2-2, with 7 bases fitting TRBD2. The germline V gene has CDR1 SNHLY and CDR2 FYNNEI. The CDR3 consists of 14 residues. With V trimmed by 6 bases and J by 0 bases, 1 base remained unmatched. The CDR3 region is CASRGGSNTGELFF. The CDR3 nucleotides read TGTGCCAGCAGGGGGGGGTCGAACACCGGGGAGCTGTTTTTT.

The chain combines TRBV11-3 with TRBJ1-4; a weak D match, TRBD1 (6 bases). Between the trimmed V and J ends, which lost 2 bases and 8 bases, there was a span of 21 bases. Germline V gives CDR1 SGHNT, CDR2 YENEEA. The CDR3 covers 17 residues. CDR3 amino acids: CASSLSPRGRGTEKLFF. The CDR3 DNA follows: TGTGCCAGCAGCTTATCCCCTCGGGGCAGGGGCACCGAAAAACTGTTTTTT.

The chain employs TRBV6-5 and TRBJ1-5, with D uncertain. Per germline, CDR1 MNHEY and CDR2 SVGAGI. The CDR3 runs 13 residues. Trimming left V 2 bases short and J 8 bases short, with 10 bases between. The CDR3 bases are TGTGCCAGCAGTTACGGACGGGGAGAGCCCCAGCATTTT. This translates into CASSYGRGEPQHF.

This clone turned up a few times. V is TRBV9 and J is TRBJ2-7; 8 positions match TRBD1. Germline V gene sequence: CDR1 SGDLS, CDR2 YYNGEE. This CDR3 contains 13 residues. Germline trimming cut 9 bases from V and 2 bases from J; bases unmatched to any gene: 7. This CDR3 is CANLDRDPYEQYF. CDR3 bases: TGTGCCAACCTGGACAGGGATCCCTACGAGCAGTACTTC.

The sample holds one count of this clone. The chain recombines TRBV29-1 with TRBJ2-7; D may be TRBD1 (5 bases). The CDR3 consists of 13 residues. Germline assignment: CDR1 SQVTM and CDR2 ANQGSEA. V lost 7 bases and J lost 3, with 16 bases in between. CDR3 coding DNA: TGCAGCGCCTCCCCGGTCGACAGCTACGAGCAGTACTTC. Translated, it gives CSASPVDSYEQYF.

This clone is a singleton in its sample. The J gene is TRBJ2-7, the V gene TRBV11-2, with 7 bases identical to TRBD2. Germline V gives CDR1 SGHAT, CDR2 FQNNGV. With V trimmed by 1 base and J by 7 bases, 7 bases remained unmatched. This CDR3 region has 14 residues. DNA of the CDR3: TGTGCCAGCAGCTTAGTTGGGAGGGTGAGGGAGCAGTACTTC. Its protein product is CASSLVGRVREQYF. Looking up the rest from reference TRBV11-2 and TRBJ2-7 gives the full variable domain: EAGVAQSPRYKIIEKRQSVAFWCNPISGHATLYWYQQILGQGPKLLIQFQNNGVVDDSQLPKDRFSAERLKGVDSTLKIQPAKLEDSAVYLCASSLVGRVREQYFGPGTRLTVT.

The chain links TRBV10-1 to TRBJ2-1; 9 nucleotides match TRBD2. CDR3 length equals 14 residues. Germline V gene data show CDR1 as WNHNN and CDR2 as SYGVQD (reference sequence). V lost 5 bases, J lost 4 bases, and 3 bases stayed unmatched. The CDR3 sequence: CASSRSGGYNEQFF. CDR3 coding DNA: TGCGCCAGCAGTCGGAGCGGGGGGTACAATGAGCAGTTCTTC.

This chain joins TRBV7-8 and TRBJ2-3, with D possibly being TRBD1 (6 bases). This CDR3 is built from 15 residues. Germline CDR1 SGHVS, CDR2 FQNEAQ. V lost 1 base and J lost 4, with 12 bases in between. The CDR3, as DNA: TGTGCCAGCAGCTTAGAACGGTGGGGGCCAGATACGCAGTATTTT. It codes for CASSLERWGPDTQYF.

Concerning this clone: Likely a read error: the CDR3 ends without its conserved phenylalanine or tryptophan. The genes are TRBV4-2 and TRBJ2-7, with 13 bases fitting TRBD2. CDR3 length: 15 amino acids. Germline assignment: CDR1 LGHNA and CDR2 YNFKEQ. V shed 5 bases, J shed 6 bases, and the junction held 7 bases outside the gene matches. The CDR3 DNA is TGTGCCAGCAGCACTCGACTAGCGGGGGGTGGCGAGCAGTACTCC. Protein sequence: CASSTRLAGGGEQYS.

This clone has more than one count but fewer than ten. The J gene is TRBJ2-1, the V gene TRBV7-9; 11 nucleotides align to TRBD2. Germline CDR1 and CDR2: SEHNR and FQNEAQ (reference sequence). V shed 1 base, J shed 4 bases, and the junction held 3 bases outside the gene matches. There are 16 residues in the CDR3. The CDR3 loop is CASSLGGTSGYNEQFF. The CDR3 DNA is TGTGCCAGCAGCTTAGGGGGGACTAGCGGATACAATGAGCAGTTCTTC.

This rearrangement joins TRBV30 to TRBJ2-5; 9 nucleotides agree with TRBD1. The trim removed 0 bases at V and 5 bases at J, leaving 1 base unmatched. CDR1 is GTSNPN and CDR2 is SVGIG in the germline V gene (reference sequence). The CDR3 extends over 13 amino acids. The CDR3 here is CAWSVGTGETQYF. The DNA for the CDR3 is TGTGCCTGGAGTGTTGGGACAGGGGAGACCCAGTACTTC.

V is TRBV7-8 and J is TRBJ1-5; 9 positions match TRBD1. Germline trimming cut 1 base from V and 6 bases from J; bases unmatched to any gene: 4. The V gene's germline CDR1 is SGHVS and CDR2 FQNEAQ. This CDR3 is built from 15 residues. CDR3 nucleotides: TGTGCCAGCAGCTTAGTGGGACAGGGTGGTCAGCCCCAGCATTTT. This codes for CASSLVGQGGQPQHF.

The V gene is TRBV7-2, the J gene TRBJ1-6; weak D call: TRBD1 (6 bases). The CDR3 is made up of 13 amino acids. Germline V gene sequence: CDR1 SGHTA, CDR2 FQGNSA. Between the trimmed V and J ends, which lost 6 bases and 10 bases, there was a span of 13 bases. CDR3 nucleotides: TGTGCCAGCAGTAGTACAGGGTTCTCACCCCTCCACTTT. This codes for CASSSTGFSPLHF.

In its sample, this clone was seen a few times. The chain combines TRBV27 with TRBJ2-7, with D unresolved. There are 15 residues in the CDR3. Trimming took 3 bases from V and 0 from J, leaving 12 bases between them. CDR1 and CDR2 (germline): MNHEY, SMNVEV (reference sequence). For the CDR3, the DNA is TGTGCCAGCAGTTTCACCGTTAGTAGCTCCTACGAGCAGTACTTC. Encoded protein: CASSFTVSSSYEQYF.

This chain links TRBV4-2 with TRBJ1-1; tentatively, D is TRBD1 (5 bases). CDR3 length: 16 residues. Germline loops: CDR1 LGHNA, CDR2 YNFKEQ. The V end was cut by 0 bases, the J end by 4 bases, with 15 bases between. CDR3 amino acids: CASSQDGMEGPTEAFF. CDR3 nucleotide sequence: TGTGCCAGCAGCCAAGATGGAATGGAGGGGCCCACTGAAGCTTTCTTT.

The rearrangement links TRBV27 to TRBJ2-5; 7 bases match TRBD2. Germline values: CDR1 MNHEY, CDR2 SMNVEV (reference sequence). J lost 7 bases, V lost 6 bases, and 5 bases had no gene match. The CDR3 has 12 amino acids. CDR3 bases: TGTGCCAGCAGCCGCGGCGGGGGGACCCAGTACTTC. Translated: CASSRGGGTQYF.

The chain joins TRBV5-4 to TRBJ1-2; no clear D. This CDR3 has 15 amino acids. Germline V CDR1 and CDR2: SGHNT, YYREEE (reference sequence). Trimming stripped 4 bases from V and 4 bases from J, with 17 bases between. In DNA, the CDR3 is TGTGCCAGCAGCCTGGGAGAGGGCCCCTCCTATGGCTACACCTTC. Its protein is CASSLGEGPSYGYTF.

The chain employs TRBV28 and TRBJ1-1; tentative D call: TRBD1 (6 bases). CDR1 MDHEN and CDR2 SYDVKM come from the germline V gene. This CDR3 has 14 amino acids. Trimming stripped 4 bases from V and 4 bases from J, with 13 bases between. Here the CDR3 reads CASSSETGSTEAFF. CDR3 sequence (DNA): TGTGCCAGCAGTTCTGAAACAGGGAGCACTGAAGCTTTCTTT.

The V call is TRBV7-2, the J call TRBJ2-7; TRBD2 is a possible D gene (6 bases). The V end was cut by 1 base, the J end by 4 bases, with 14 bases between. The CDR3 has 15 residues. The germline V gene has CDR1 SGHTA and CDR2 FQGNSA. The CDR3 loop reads CASSLGLGSGYEQYF. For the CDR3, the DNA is TGTGCCAGCAGCTTAGGGTTAGGTAGCGGTTACGAGCAGTACTTC.

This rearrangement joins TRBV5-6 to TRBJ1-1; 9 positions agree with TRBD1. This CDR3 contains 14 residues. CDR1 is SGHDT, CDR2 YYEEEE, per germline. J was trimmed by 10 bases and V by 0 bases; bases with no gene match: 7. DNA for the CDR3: TGTGCCAGCAGCTTGGGCGACAGGGGGTTAGCAGCTTTCTTT. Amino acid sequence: CASSLGDRGLAAFF.

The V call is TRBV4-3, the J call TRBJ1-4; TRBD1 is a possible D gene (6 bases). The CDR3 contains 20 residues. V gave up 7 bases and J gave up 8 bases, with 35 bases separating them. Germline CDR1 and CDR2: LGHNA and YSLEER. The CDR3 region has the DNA TGCGCCAGCAACGAATGCAGTTCCCAGCCCGCCTACAGGGTACGGGAAAAACTGTTTTTT. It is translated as CASNECSSQPAYRVREKLFF.

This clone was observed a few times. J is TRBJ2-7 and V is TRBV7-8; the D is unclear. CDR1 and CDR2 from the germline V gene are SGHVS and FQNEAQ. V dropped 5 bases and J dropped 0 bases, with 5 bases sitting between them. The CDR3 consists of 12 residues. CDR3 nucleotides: TGTGCCAGCAGCCCGAGCTCCTACGAGCAGTACTTC. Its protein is CASSPSSYEQYF.